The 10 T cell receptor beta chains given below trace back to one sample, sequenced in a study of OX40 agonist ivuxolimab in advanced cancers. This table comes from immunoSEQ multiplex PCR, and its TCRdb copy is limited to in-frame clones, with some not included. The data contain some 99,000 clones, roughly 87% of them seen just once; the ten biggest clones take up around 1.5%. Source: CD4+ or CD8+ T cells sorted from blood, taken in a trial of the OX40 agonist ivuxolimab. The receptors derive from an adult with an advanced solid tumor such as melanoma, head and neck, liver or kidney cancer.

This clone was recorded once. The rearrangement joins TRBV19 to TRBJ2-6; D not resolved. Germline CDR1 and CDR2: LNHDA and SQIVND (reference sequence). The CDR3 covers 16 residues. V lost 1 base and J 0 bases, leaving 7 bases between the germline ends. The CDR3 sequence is CASSIGRLSGANVLTF. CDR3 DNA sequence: TGTGCCAGTAGTATAGGCAGGCTCTCTGGGGCCAACGTCCTGACTTTC.

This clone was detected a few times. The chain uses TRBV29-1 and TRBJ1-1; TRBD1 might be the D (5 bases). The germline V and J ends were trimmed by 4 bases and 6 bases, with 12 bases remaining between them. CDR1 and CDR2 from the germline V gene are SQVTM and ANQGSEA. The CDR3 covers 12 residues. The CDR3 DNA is TGCAGCGTTGTAAGGGGAGCTTCTGAAGCTTTCTTT. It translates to CSVVRGASEAFF.

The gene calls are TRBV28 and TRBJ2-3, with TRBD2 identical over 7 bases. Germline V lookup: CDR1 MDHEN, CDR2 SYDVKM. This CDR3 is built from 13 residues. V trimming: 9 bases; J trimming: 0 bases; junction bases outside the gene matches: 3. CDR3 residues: CASFGRSTDTQYF. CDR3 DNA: TGTGCCAGTTTCGGGAGGAGCACAGATACGCAGTATTTT. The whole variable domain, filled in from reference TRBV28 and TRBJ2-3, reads DVKVTQSSRYLVKRTGEKVFLECVQDMDHENMFWYRQDPGLGLRLIYFSYDVKMKEKGDIPEGYSVSREKKERFSLILESASTNQTSMYLCASFGRSTDTQYFGPGTRLTVL.

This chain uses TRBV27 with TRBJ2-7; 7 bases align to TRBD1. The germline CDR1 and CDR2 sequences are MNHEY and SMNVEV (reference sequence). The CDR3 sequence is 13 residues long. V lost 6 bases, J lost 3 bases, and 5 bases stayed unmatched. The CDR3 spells CASRRQGVYEQYF. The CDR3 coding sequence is TGTGCCAGCAGGAGACAGGGTGTCTACGAGCAGTACTTC.

As DNA, the CDR3 is TGTGCCAGCAGCTTAGGGGGTACTGGGGCCAACGTCCTGACTTTC. Its translation is CASSLGGTGANVLTF. The rearrangement joins TRBV11-2 to TRBJ2-6, with no clear D. The CDR3 sequence is 15 residues long. The germline V gene encodes CDR1 SGHAT and CDR2 FQNNGV. Trimming took 1 base from V and 2 from J, leaving 6 bases between them.

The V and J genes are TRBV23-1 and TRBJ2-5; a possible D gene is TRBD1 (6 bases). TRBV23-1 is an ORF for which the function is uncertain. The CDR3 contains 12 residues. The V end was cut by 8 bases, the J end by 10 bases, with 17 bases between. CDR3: CASPQGTRDQYF. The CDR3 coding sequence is TGCGCCAGCCCCCAGGGGACCAGGGACCAGTACTTC.

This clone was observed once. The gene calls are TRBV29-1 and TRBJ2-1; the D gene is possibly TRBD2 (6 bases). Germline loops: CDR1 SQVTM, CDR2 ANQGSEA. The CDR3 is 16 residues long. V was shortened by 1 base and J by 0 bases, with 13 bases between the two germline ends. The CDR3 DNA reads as TGCAGCGTTGAAGGTTCGGACTACCTCTCCTACAATGAGCAGTTCTTC. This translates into CSVEGSDYLSYNEQFF.

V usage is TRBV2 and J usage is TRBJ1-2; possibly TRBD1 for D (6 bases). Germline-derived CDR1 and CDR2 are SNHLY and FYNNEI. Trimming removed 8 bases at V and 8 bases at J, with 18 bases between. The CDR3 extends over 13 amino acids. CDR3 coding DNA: TGTGCCAGCCACCCCGACGCGGGGGGCGGCTACACCTTC. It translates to CASHPDAGGGYTF.

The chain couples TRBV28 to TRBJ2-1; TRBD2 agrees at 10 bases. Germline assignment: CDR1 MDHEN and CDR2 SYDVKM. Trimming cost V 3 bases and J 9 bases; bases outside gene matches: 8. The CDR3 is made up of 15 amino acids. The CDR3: CASSLWLAGASEQFF. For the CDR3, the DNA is TGTGCCAGCAGTTTGTGGCTAGCGGGAGCAAGTGAGCAGTTCTTC. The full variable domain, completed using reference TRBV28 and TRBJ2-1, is DVKVTQSSRYLVKRTGEKVFLECVQDMDHENMFWYRQDPGLGLRLIYFSYDVKMKEKGDIPEGYSVSREKKERFSLILESASTNQTSMYLCASSLWLAGASEQFFGPGTRLTVL.

The CDR3 loop reads CASSFLGQSTEAFF. In DNA, the CDR3 is TGTGCCAGCAGCTTTCTCGGACAGTCCACTGAAGCTTTCTTT. The J gene is TRBJ1-1, the V gene TRBV11-3; D may be TRBD1 (6 bases). Per the germline V gene, CDR1 is SGHNT and CDR2 is YENEEA. The CDR3 runs to 14 residues. Trimming cost V 3 bases and J 4 bases, with 12 bases left between them. Variable domain in full (rest from reference TRBV11-3 and TRBJ1-1): EAGVVQSPRYKIIEKKQPVAFWCNPISGHNTLYWYLQNLGQGPELLIRYENEEAVDDSQLPKDRFSAERLKGVDSTLKIQPAELGDSAVYLCASSFLGQSTEAFFGQGTRLTVV.